This is a list of T cell receptor beta chains from one sample in a study of CD8+ T cells in alopecia areata. Using immunoSEQ multiplex PCR, the repertoire was profiled, and TCRdb retains in-frame clones only, with some absent. Of about 150,000 clones in the sample, about 60% were seen once. Source material: CD4+ T cells sorted from blood. The receptors were sampled from a human donor in good health. Each CDR3 is given without its conserved first and last residue.

V gene: TRBV11-2
J gene: TRBJ2-7
CDR3 protein: ASSLEGPGYEQY

V gene: TRBV25-1
J gene: TRBJ1-5
CDR3 protein: ASSGGHNQPQH

V gene: TRBV29-1
J gene: TRBJ1-1
CDR3 protein: SVVEPGRAF

V gene: TRBV5-1
J gene: TRBJ2-5
CDR3 protein: ASSSGGVQETQY

V gene: TRBV25-1
J gene: TRBJ2-6
CDR3 protein: ASSLKGQVSGANVLT

V gene: TRBV6-5
J gene: TRBJ2-6
CDR3 protein: ASSKTGSGANVLT

V gene: TRBV29-1
J gene: TRBJ2-4
CDR3 protein: SAHINRGGVDIQY

V gene: TRBV27
J gene: TRBJ1-1
CDR3 protein: ASSRETDRRQLGTEAF

V gene: TRBV5-4
J gene: TRBJ2-7
CDR3 protein: ASSLPGEEQY

V gene: TRBV28
J gene: TRBJ2-5
CDR3 protein: ASSLYLSGGPQETQY

V gene: TRBV6-1
J gene: TRBJ1-1
CDR3 protein: ASTGHLNTEAF

V gene: TRBV23-1
J gene: TRBJ2-1
CDR3 protein: ASSQTGTGPYNEQF

V gene: TRBV27
J gene: TRBJ2-1
CDR3 protein: ASSTNNEQF

V gene: TRBV29-1
J gene: TRBJ1-2
CDR3 protein: SVEGGGYRGYT

V gene: TRBV14
J gene: TRBJ2-1
CDR3 protein: ASSQAVAGRYEQF

V gene: TRBV29-1
J gene: TRBJ2-7
CDR3 protein: SVGGDRGFRGSYEQY

V gene: TRBV30
J gene: TRBJ2-7
CDR3 protein: AWSVGSSYEQY